This is a list of T cell receptor beta chains from one sample in a study of T cell responses to AZD1222 COVID-19 vaccine. Libraries were prepared by immunoSEQ multiplex PCR; TCRdb keeps only in-frame clonotypes and omits some of them. Of 120,000 to 150,000 clones listed, more than 80% were seen once; the top ten hold roughly 7.5%. The sample here was peripheral blood, taken 28 days after the second dose of the MenACWY control vaccine. These receptors came from an adult who received the MenACWY meningococcal vaccine as a control. Both conserved end residues are part of each CDR3. D genes are given only for firm matches. Rows may omit the clone size; those that give it use once, few, many or a size class.

>TRBD1|TRBV15|-|TRBJ2-7
CATARGQGMVYEQYF
TGTGCCACCGCCCGGGGACAGGGGATGGTCTACGAGCAGTACTTC
>-|TRBV6-2/TRBV6-3|-|TRBJ2-7
CASSPITARSSEQYF
TGTGCCAGCAGTCCGATTACGGCCAGGTCGAGCGAGCAGTACTTC
>-|TRBV29-1|-|TRBJ2-5
CSVEDGVSVGETQYF
TGCAGCGTTGAAGACGGCGTCTCGGTGGGGGAGACCCAGTACTTC
>-|TRBV7-3|-|TRBJ2-3
CASSLRASTDTQYF
TGTGCCAGCAGCTTAAGGGCTAGCACAGATACGCAGTATTTT
>-|TRBV2|-|TRBJ2-2
CASRGPSNTGELFF
TGTGCCAGCCGGGGGCCAAGCAACACCGGGGAGCTGTTTTTT
>-|TRBV19|-|TRBJ1-5
CASRPLPGGGNQPQHF
TGTGCCAGTCGCCCTTTACCGGGGGGGGGCAATCAGCCCCAGCATTTT
>TRBD1|TRBV5-4|-|TRBJ1-2
CASSWDRGMGEDYGYTF
TGTGCCAGCAGCTGGGACAGGGGTATGGGTGAGGACTATGGCTACACCTTC
>-|TRBV6-5|-|TRBJ1-6
CASSYRPAGRNSPLHF
TGTGCCAGCAGTTACCGACCCGCAGGGCGGAATTCACCCCTCCACTTT
>TRBD2|TRBV20-1|-|TRBJ2-7
CSASAQLAGGYEQYF
TGCAGTGCTAGTGCCCAACTAGCGGGAGGTTACGAGCAGTACTTC
>-|TRBV6-5|-|TRBJ1-4
CASKRQGPEKLFF
TGTGCCAGCAAAAGACAAGGCCCTGAAAAACTGTTTTTT
>-|TRBV30|-|TRBJ2-5
CAWSEGGQETQYF
TGTGCCTGGAGTGAAGGGGGCCAAGAGACCCAGTACTTC
>-|TRBV7-6|-|TRBJ1-1
CASSIRAPGGLAEAFF
TGTGCCAGCAGCATCCGGGCTCCAGGTGGATTGGCTGAAGCTTTCTTT
>-|TRBV11-2|-|TRBJ2-7
CASSLDLGPYEQYF
TGTGCCAGCAGCTTAGATCTAGGACCTTACGAGCAGTACTTC
>-|TRBV6-5|-|TRBJ2-3
CASSYFGGNTDTQYF
TGTGCCAGCAGTTACTTTGGGGGGAACACAGATACGCAGTATTTT
>TRBD2|TRBV19|-|TRBJ2-7
CASRPGLAGATYEQYF
TGTGCCAGTAGACCGGGACTAGCGGGAGCCACCTACGAGCAGTACTTC
>-|TRBV7-2|-|TRBJ2-7
CASSLVKPPYEQYF
TGTGCCAGCAGCTTAGTTAAGCCACCCTACGAGCAGTACTTC
>-|TRBV18|-|TRBJ1-6
CASSPQGVYNSPLHF
TGTGCCAGCTCACCACAAGGGGTCTATAATTCACCCCTCCACTTT
>-|TRBV21-1|-|TRBJ1-5
CASSSLAGNQPQHF
TGTGCCAGCAGCAGCTTGGCAGGGAATCAGCCCCAGCATTTT
>TRBD1|TRBV24-1|-|TRBJ2-2
CATLGQGDTGELFF
TGTGCCACCTTGGGACAGGGGGACACCGGGGAGCTGTTTTTT
>-|TRBV2|-|TRBJ1-5
CATRQAFNQPQHF
TGTGCCACCCGACAGGCGTTCAATCAGCCCCAGCATTTT
>-|TRBV7-2|-|TRBJ2-5
CASSSRGTQETQYF
TGTGCCAGCAGCTCCCGGGGAACCCAAGAGACCCAGTACTTC
>-|TRBV7-2|few|TRBJ1-1
CASSFTSSTEAFF
TGTGCCAGCAGCTTTACGAGCTCCACTGAAGCTTTCTTT
>-|TRBV3-1/TRBV3-2|-|TRBJ2-5
CASSQDQETQYF
TGTGCCAGCAGCCAAGATCAAGAGACCCAGTACTTC
>TRBD1|TRBV19|-|TRBJ1-2
CASRATGGQGQYGYTF
TGTGCCAGTAGAGCGACAGGGGGCCAGGGACAATATGGCTACACCTTC
>TRBD2|TRBV24-1|-|TRBJ2-1
CATSDSSGAGNEQFF
TGTGCCACCAGTGATTCAAGCGGGGCGGGGAATGAGCAGTTCTTC
>TRBD1|TRBV7-3|-|TRBJ1-6
CASSLQGAGSPLHF
TGTGCCAGCAGCTTACAGGGGGCAGGATCACCCCTCCACTTT
>-|TRBV28|once|TRBJ1-2
CASTLGQHNYGYTF
TGTGCCAGCACGCTAGGACAGCATAACTATGGCTACACCTTC
>TRBD1|TRBV3-1/TRBV3-2|-|TRBJ1-1
CASIRTGGTEAFF
TGTGCCAGCATCCGGACAGGGGGCACTGAAGCTTTCTTT
>TRBD1|TRBV7-8|-|TRBJ2-7
CASSLVDRGPGGEQYF
TGTGCCAGCAGCTTGGTAGACAGGGGGCCCGGGGGCGAGCAGTACTTC
>-|TRBV19|once|TRBJ1-5
CASSTRDSNLAQPQHF
TGTGCCAGTAGTACTAGGGATTCTAACTTGGCTCAGCCCCAGCATTTT
>TRBD1|TRBV5-6|-|TRBJ1-1
CASSLPGQGAHTEAFF
TGTGCCAGCAGCCTACCGGGACAGGGGGCGCACACTGAAGCTTTCTTT
>TRBD1|TRBV28|-|TRBJ1-5
CASRVGTGGQPQHF
TGTGCCAGCAGGGTGGGGACAGGGGGCCAGCCCCAGCATTTT
>-|TRBV24-1|-|TRBJ1-5
CATSGWGNQPQHF
TGTGCCACCTCTGGATGGGGCAATCAGCCCCAGCATTTT
>-|TRBV5-1|once|TRBJ2-3
CASSFKQGTSTDTQYF
TGCGCCAGCAGCTTCAAACAGGGAACTAGCACAGATACGCAGTATTTT
>-|TRBV9|-|TRBJ2-7
CASSVVIGAYEQYF
TGTGCCAGCAGCGTAGTGATAGGCGCCTACGAGCAGTACTTC
>-|TRBV28|-|TRBJ2-3
CASILGGTDTQYF
TGTGCCAGCATCCTAGGGGGAACAGATACGCAGTATTTT
>-|TRBV6-5|-|TRBJ1-2
CASSYLAGAYGYTF
TGTGCCAGCAGTTACCTGGCAGGGGCTTATGGCTACACCTTC
>TRBD2|TRBV3-1/TRBV3-2|-|TRBJ2-2
CASSQAPGLGNTGELFF
TGTGCCAGCAGCCAAGCACCGGGACTAGGGAACACCGGGGAGCTGTTTTTT
>TRBD1|TRBV6-2/TRBV6-3|-|TRBJ2-5
CASSTIATGTEETQYF
TGTGCCAGCAGCACGATAGCGACAGGGACCGAAGAGACCCAGTACTTC
>-|TRBV28|-|TRBJ1-2
CASTRSTGPYGYTF
TGTGCCAGCACGCGCAGTACAGGGCCTTATGGCTACACCTTC
>TRBD1|TRBV7-6|-|TRBJ1-6
CAVRALGTDNSPLHF
TGTGCCGTTCGTGCACTCGGGACAGATAATTCACCCCTCCACTTT
>-|TRBV19|-|TRBJ2-1
CASSTPGGGGGPYNEQFF
TGTGCCAGTAGTACCCCCGGGGGCGGTGGGGGTCCCTACAATGAGCAGTTCTTC